This T cell receptor (beta chain) was sequenced during a study of beta chain features in type 1 diabetes. Trimming took off 3 bases at V and 3 bases at J, with 12 bases between the two ends. This CDR3 contains 14 residues. Germline CDR1 and CDR2: KGHSH and LQKENI. The whole isolated RNA underwent reverse transcription, so sequencing captured expressed TCRB transcripts. The table came from immunoSEQ multiplex PCR; TCRdb's copy has only in-frame clones and leaves some out. Of about 620,000 clones listed, roughly 16% are singletons. Material: naive CD4+ T cells from blood. The genes are TRBV18 and TRBJ2-7; no definite D call. This receptor was identified in a man between 18 and 29 years old in good health. The CDR3 protein is CASSPRSGIYEQYF. CDR3 DNA: TGTGCCAGCTCACCCCGGTCAGGAATCTACGAGCAGTACTTC.